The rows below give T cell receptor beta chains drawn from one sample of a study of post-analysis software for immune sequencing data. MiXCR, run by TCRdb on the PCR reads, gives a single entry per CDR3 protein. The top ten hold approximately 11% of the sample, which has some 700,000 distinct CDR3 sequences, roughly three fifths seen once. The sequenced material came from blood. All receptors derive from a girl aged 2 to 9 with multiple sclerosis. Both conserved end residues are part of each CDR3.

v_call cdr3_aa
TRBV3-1 CASSRRATGVRQETQYF
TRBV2 CASNGDYSSEQFF
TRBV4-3 CASSRYAGGGTDTQYF
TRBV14 CASSQDIRSSDTQYF
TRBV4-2 CASSQESGSGYNEQFF
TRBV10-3 CAISASGRENTQYF
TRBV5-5 CASSLTRITDTQYF
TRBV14 CASSQEWGVGGDEQSF
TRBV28 CASLLQGYGYTF
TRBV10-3 CAIGQGEDTQYF
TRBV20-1 CSAKKVWATSGSTDTQYF
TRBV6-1 CASSDQGQGEFQYF
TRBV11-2 CASSSQSGGAWETQYF
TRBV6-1 CASRPGLITDTQYF
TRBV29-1 CSVEGTGADYGYTF
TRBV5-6 CASSFKGTTEQFF
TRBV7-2 CASSLVLWLNYGYTF
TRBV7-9 CASSRGQGGLTGELFF
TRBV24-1 CATSGGRDSANTGELFF
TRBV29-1 CSVKGRLNTEAFF
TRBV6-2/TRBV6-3 CASSYSQYEQFF
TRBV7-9 CASSLVTSGNSYEQYF
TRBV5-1 CASSFEGAHEQYF
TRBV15 CATSRDTGRARYEQYF
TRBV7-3 CASSLAGGRASTDTQYF
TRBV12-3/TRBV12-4 CASTPTGLGRYEQYF
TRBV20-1 CSATSGPSSYEQYF
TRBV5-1 CASSGSYEQYF
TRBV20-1 CSTQGGQLNEQFF